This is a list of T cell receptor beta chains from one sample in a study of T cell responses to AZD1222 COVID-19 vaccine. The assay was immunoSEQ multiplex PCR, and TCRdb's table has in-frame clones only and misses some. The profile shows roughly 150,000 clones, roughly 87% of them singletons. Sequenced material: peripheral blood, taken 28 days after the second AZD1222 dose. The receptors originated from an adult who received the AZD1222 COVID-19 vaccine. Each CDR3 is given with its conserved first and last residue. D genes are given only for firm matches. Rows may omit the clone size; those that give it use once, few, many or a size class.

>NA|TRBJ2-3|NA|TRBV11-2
TGTGCCAGCAGCCAGAGTATCCTTAGCACAGATACGCAGTATTTT
CASSQSILSTDTQYF
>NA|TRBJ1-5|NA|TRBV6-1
TGTGCCAGCAGTGAAATCCGGGTTGGGGGTCAGCCCCAGCATTTT
CASSEIRVGGQPQHF
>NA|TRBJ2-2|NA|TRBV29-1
TGCAGCGTTGATGCCGTAGGGAACACCGGGGAGCTGTTTTTT
CSVDAVGNTGELFF
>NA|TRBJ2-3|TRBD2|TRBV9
TGTGCCAGCAGCGCGACGGGACTAGGCACAGATACGCAGTATTTT
CASSATGLGTDTQYF
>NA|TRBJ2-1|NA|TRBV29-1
TGCAGCGTGGGCCGGGTCAACAATGAGCAGTTCTTC
CSVGRVNNEQFF
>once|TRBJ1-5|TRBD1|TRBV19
TGTGCCAGTAGTGGGACAGGGTCCCAGCCCCAGCATTTT
CASSGTGSQPQHF
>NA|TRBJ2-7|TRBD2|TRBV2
TGTGCCAGCAGTGATAGGACTAGCGGGGTCTCCTACGAGCAGTACTTC
CASSDRTSGVSYEQYF
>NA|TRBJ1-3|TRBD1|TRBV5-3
TGTGCCAGAAGCGGGGGACAGGGTGCAGTCCTACGCTCTGGAAACACCATATATTTT
CARSGGQGAVLRSGNTIYF
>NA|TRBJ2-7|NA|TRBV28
TGTGCCAGCACCCCAGTAGCGGTCTCATCCTACGAGCAGTACTTC
CASTPVAVSSYEQYF
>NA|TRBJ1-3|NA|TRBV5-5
TGTGCCAGCAGCTTGGCCGGTGACTCTGGAAACACCATATATTTT
CASSLAGDSGNTIYF
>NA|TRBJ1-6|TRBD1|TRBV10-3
TGTGCCATCAGCCGTGACAGGGAAAACTCCTATAATTCACCCCTCCACTTT
CAISRDRENSYNSPLHF
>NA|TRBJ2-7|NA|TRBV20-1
TGCAGTGCTCCGAAGTCCTACGAGCAGTACTTC
CSAPKSYEQYF
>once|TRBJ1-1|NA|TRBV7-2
TGTGCCAGCAGCTCAGGTACGGGGGGCGCCCACACTGAAGCTTTCTTT
CASSSGTGGAHTEAFF
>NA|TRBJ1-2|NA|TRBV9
TGTGCCAGCAGCGTAGACGGGTCCTCTGGCTACACCTTC
CASSVDGSSGYTF
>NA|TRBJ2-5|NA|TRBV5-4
TGTGCCAGCAGCTTGGAAGAGGGGGTCCGAGAGACCCAGTACTTC
CASSLEEGVRETQYF
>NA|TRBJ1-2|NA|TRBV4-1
TGCGCCAGCAGCCAACGGACAGATAACTATGGCTACACCTTC
CASSQRTDNYGYTF
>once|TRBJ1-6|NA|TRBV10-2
TGCGCCAGCAAGAGGGACTATAATTCACCCCTCCACTTT
CASKRDYNSPLHF
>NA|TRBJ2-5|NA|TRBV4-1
TGCGCCAGCAGCCAAGATTTACGGACGGGCAACGGCCCGGAGACCCAGTACTTC
CASSQDLRTGNGPETQYF
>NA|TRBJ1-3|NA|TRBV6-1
TGTGCCAGCAGTGAACCGGCGGGAGCGGACACCATATATTTT
CASSEPAGADTIYF
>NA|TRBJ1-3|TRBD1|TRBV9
TGTGCCAGCAGCGTAGGACAGGGCAGTTACTCTGGAAACACCATATATTTT
CASSVGQGSYSGNTIYF
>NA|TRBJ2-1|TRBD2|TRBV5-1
TGCGCCAGCAGCTTAGGCGCACTAGCGGCCTACAATGAGCAGTTCTTC
CASSLGALAAYNEQFF
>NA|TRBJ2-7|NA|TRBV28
TGTGCCAGCAGCCGGACAGTAATCTACGAGCAGTACTTC
CASSRTVIYEQYF
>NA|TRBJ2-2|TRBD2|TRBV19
TGTGCCAGTAGTATGGGAGGGGAGCCTGGTCCCGGGGAGCTGTTTTTT
CASSMGGEPGPGELFF
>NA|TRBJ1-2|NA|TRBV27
TGTGCCAGCACCTCACCTGGGGCAGGGTATGGCTACACCTTC
CASTSPGAGYGYTF
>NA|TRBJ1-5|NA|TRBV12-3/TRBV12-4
TGTGCCAGCTCGCGTGGAGGGCCCCAGCATTTT
CASSRGGPQHF
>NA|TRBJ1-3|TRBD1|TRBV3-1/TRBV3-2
TGTGCCAGCAGTGACAGGGTTGACACCATATATTTT
CASSDRVDTIYF
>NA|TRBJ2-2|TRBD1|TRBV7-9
TGTGCCAGCAGCCCTAACCCTGGACAGGGGGCTGTCGGGGAGCTGTTTTTT
CASSPNPGQGAVGELFF
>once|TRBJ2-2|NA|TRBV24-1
TGTGCCACCAGTGATAAGGTGTTCGGGTTGAGTGAGCGCACCGGGGAGCTGTTTTTT
CATSDKVFGLSERTGELFF
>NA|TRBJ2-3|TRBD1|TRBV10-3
TGTGCCACCCAGCAGACAGGGAAGGCAGATACGCAGTATTTT
CATQQTGKADTQYF
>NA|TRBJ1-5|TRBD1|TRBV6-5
TGTGCCAGCAGAGGCGGACAGGGTCAGAATCAGCCCCAGCATTTT
CASRGGQGQNQPQHF
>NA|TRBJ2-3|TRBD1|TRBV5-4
TGTGCCAGCAGCTTGAGGCAGGGGGCAGATACGCAGTATTTT
CASSLRQGADTQYF
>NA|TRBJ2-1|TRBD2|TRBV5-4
TGTGCCAGCAGCTTGTTTGGTAGCGGGGGTTACAATGAGCAGTTCTTC
CASSLFGSGGYNEQFF
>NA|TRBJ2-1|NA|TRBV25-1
TGTGCCAGCAGTGATGGGGGGGGGCCCACCCACAATGAGCAGTTCTTC
CASSDGGGPTHNEQFF
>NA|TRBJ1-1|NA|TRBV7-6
TGTGCCAGCAGCTTAACTGGGGGATCGAACACTGAAGCTTTCTTT
CASSLTGGSNTEAFF
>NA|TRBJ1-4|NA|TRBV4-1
TGCGCCAGCAGCCAAGATGCCCCAAGGGTCGGTGAAAAACTGTTTTTT
CASSQDAPRVGEKLFF